The next 30 T cell receptor beta chains were all read from a single sample in a study of cytomegalovirus exposure and HLA in healthy donors. PCR primers comprised 60 Vbeta and 13 Jbeta primers. Clones were sequenced by immunoSEQ multiplex PCR, and TCRdb holds only the in-frame ones, with some missing. Here the sample table reports 29,000 or so clones. The sample taken for sequencing was PBMCs. These receptors were obtained from a man aged 25-45 years in good health and CMV-seronegative.

The rearrangement joins TRBV7-9 to TRBJ2-2; D may be TRBD2 (6 bases). The germline gives CDR1 SEHNR, CDR2 FQNEAQ (reference sequence). The V gene lost 3 bases and the J gene lost 5 bases, with 13 bases spanning the gap. The CDR3 is 15 amino acids. The DNA of the CDR3 is TGTGCCAGCAGCTTCCGTAGCGGAGTTACCGGGGAGCTGTTTTTT. Translated: CASSFRSGVTGELFF.

V usage is TRBV10-3 and J usage is TRBJ1-2, with 8 bases that match TRBD1. Germline V lookup: CDR1 ENHRY, CDR2 SYGVKD. V shed 5 bases, J shed 8 bases, and the junction held 13 bases outside the gene matches. The CDR3 spans 15 residues. The CDR3 region is CAISIGQGGDRGYTF. DNA for the CDR3: TGTGCCATCAGTATTGGACAGGGAGGGGATAGGGGCTACACCTTC.

The chain has TRBV19 and TRBJ2-1, with TRBD2 matching over 12 bases. This CDR3 region has 16 residues. CDR1 is LNHDA, CDR2 SQIVND, per germline (reference sequence). V lost 6 bases to trimming and J lost 9 bases; unmatched junction nucleotides: 12. The CDR3 spells CASRSLEGLAGSEQFF. Here the CDR3 DNA reads TGTGCCAGTAGATCACTGGAAGGACTAGCGGGGAGTGAGCAGTTCTTC.

The rearrangement links TRBV5-1 to TRBJ2-5; D may be TRBD1 (6 bases). The germline gives CDR1 SGHRS, CDR2 YFSETQ. The CDR3 contains 14 residues. V was clipped by 2 bases and J by 0 bases, with 8 bases between them. CDR3 residues: CASSFRGYQETQYF. The CDR3 DNA follows: TGCGCCAGCAGCTTCAGGGGATACCAAGAGACCCAGTACTTC.

The chain has TRBV19 and TRBJ2-2; perhaps TRBD2 as D (5 bases). This CDR3 has 17 amino acids. V was cut by 3 bases and J by 0 bases, with 14 bases left in between. The germline gives CDR1 LNHDA, CDR2 SQIVND (reference sequence). The CDR3 region is CASSILDYQTNTGELFF. CDR3 coding DNA: TGTGCCAGTAGTATCCTCGACTATCAGACGAACACCGGGGAGCTGTTTTTT. The complete variable domain, with remaining parts taken from reference TRBV19 and TRBJ2-2, reads DGGITQSPKYLFRKEGQNVTLSCEQNLNHDAMYWYRQDPGQGLRLIYYSQIVNDFQKGDIAEGYSVSREKKESFPLTVTSAQKNPTAFYLCASSILDYQTNTGELFFGEGSRLTVL.

CDR3 amino acids: CASNSGQGIYGTEAFF. CDR3 DNA: TGTGCCAGCAATTCTGGGCAGGGGATATATGGAACTGAAGCTTTCTTT. This chain uses TRBV27 with TRBJ1-1; D possibly corresponds to TRBD1 (6 bases). The CDR3 has 16 amino acids. Trimming left V 7 bases short and J 5 bases short, with 23 bases between. Germline loops: CDR1 MNHEY, CDR2 SMNVEV (reference sequence).

V gene TRBV30 combines with J gene TRBJ2-5; 7 bases align to TRBD2. There are 15 residues in the CDR3. Germline CDR1 GTSNPN, CDR2 SVGIG (reference sequence). The V and J ends lost 5 bases and 5 bases, in that order; junction bases with no gene match: 14. CDR3 DNA sequence: TGTGCCTGGGAGGGGCGGCTAGCGGAGGGGGAGACCCAGTACTTC. This translates into CAWEGRLAEGETQYF.

The rearrangement uses TRBV6-5 and TRBJ1-3; 11 bases line up with TRBD1. J lost 3 bases, V lost 6 bases, and 4 bases had no gene match. This CDR3 region has 15 residues. Germline lookup yields CDR1 MNHEY and CDR2 SVGAGI. CDR3: CASSHGTGGGNTIYF. The CDR3, as DNA: TGTGCCAGCAGCCACGGGACAGGGGGTGGAAACACCATATATTTT.

This rearrangement joins TRBV10-1 to TRBJ2-3; possible D gene TRBD2, 6 bases. CDR1 and CDR2 (germline): WNHNN, SYGVQD (reference sequence). This CDR3 is 15 amino acids long. The V end was cut by 7 bases, the J end by 0 bases, with 14 bases between. For the CDR3, the DNA is TGCGCCAGCAACTTAGCGGAGCCAAGCACAGATACGCAGTATTTT. Translated, it gives CASNLAEPSTDTQYF.

The chain joins TRBV19 to TRBJ1-2; D not certain. Germline-derived CDR1 and CDR2 are LNHDA and SQIVND (reference sequence). Trimming shortened V by 4 bases and J by 1 base, and 13 bases separated the two germline ends. The CDR3 extends over 15 amino acids. The CDR3 region is CASSTAAEGNYGYTF. The DNA of the CDR3 is TGTGCCAGTAGTACGGCGGCGGAGGGTAACTATGGCTACACCTTC.

V gene TRBV28 combines with J gene TRBJ2-1, with a possible D match to TRBD2 (5 bases). Germline V gives CDR1 MDHEN, CDR2 SYDVKM. Trimming left V 3 bases short and J 4 bases short, with 13 bases between. The CDR3 runs 15 residues. The CDR3 loop reads CASSFNGMDYNEQFF. As DNA, the CDR3 is TGTGCCAGCAGTTTTAACGGGATGGATTACAATGAGCAGTTCTTC.

The genes are TRBV27 and TRBJ2-7, with 8 bases identical to TRBD2. With 5 bases clipped from V and 3 bases from J, the junction kept 9 bases outside the gene matches. The CDR3 is 15 residues long. The germline V gene encodes CDR1 MNHEY and CDR2 SMNVEV (reference sequence). The CDR3 sequence is CASSPQAGVFYEQYF. The CDR3 nucleotides are TGTGCCAGCAGTCCTCAAGCGGGAGTATTCTACGAGCAGTACTTC.

The chain employs TRBV4-3 and TRBJ2-5, with 7 bases aligning to TRBD1. The J call is in doubt because the DNA end fits TRBJ2-7 better. The CDR3 is 14 residues long. Looked up from germline, CDR1 is LGHNA and CDR2 is YSLEER. The CDR3 protein is CASSRVGGIGEQYF. DNA of the CDR3: TGCGCCAGCAGCCGTGTAGGGGGCATAGGCGAGCAGTACTTC.

This chain uses TRBV20-1 with TRBJ2-7; D remains unclear. The length of the CDR3 is 11 residues. Germline values: CDR1 DFQATT, CDR2 SNEGSKA (reference sequence). V was cut by 6 bases and J by 5 bases, with 11 bases left in between. The CDR3 nucleotides are TGCAGTGCCGAGAGAACGGACGAGCAGTACTTC. Translation: CSAERTDEQYF.

The chain recombines TRBV18 with TRBJ1-5; D unresolved. Germline V gene sequence: CDR1 KGHSH, CDR2 LQKENI. Trimming cost V 3 bases and J 9 bases, with 9 bases left between them. The CDR3 contains 12 residues. The CDR3 loop reads CASSPPSGPQHF. For the CDR3, the DNA is TGTGCCAGCTCACCCCCCTCCGGGCCCCAGCATTTT.

J is TRBJ1-1 and V is TRBV2; D possibly corresponds to TRBD1 (6 bases). The V and J ends lost 5 bases and 1 base respectively, with 8 bases between them. This CDR3 contains 13 residues. Germline V lookup: CDR1 SNHLY, CDR2 FYNNEI. CDR3 sequence: CASSKDRNTEAFF. The CDR3 region has the DNA TGTGCCAGCAGTAAGGACAGGAACACTGAAGCTTTCTTT. The entire variable domain, with the rest obtained from reference TRBV2 and TRBJ1-1, is as follows: EPEVTQTPSHQVTQMGQEVILRCVPISNHLYFYWYRQILGQKVEFLVSFYNNEISEKSEIFDDQFSVERPDGSNFTLKIRSTKLEDSAMYFCASSKDRNTEAFFGQGTRLTVV.

The chain is built from TRBV7-2 and TRBJ2-7; weak D call: TRBD1 (6 bases). The last part of the DNA fits TRBJ2-5 better; the J call may be wrong. The germline V gene has CDR1 SGHTA and CDR2 FQGNSA. The length of the CDR3 is 15 residues. CDR3: CASSFAGTSQETQYF. The DNA for the CDR3 is TGTGCCAGCAGCTTTGCAGGGACATCCCAAGAGACCCAGTACTTC.

This chain joins TRBV28 and TRBJ2-5; the D gene is possibly TRBD1 (6 bases). The germline CDR1 and CDR2 sequences are MDHEN and SYDVKM. V was trimmed by 10 bases and J by 1 base, leaving 13 bases between them. The CDR3 is made up of 13 amino acids. CDR3 sequence: CATLGQPQETQYF. CDR3 bases: TGTGCCACCCTAGGACAGCCCCAAGAGACCCAGTACTTC.

V is TRBV5-1 and J is TRBJ1-4; the D gene is possibly TRBD1 (5 bases). The germline gives CDR1 SGHRS, CDR2 YFSETQ. Trimming removed 2 bases at V and 5 bases at J, with 13 bases between. CDR3 size: 15 residues. CDR3 protein: CASSFGQGSNEKLFF. Here the CDR3 DNA reads TGCGCCAGCAGCTTCGGACAAGGTTCCAATGAAAAACTGTTTTTT.

The chain is built from TRBV4-3 and TRBJ1-5, with TRBD1 matching 10 bases. The CDR3 consists of 15 residues. The germline V gene has CDR1 LGHNA and CDR2 YSLEER. Trimming at V came to 0 bases and at J to 9 bases, leaving 5 bases not matched to a gene. CDR3 loop: CASSQDLTGGRPQHF. The CDR3 DNA reads TGCGCCAGCAGCCAAGATCTGACAGGGGGCCGGCCCCAGCATTTT.

This rearrangement joins TRBV6-5 to TRBJ1-2, with TRBD1 matching 9 bases. The CDR3 is 14 amino acids. V was pared by 10 bases and J by 6 bases, with 12 bases of the junction left unmatched. Germline CDR1 is MNHEY and CDR2 is SVGAGI. The CDR3 is CATFPGTGFNGYTF. CDR3 nucleotide sequence: TGTGCCACCTTCCCCGGGACAGGGTTCAATGGCTACACCTTC.

The chain has TRBV2 and TRBJ2-5; 10 nucleotides match TRBD2. V was pared by 7 bases and J by 5 bases, with 4 bases of the junction left unmatched. Germline CDR1 reads SNHLY; CDR2 reads FYNNEI. This CDR3 region has 13 residues. CDR3 nucleotide sequence: TGTGCCAGCACTCCTAGCGGGGGTGAGACCCAGTACTTC. This sequence encodes CASTPSGGETQYF.

The CDR3 reads CASKEQGAGNTIYF. The CDR3 DNA sequence: TGTGCCAGTAAAGAACAGGGGGCTGGAAACACCATATATTTT. The rearrangement joins TRBV2 to TRBJ1-3; 8 nucleotides align to TRBD1. This CDR3 is built from 14 residues. Germline lookup yields CDR1 SNHLY and CDR2 FYNNEI. Trimming at V came to 9 bases and at J to 2 bases, leaving 6 bases not matched to a gene.

V and J are TRBV7-9 and TRBJ2-7; tentative D call: TRBD1 (6 bases). The CDR3 runs 14 residues. Germline loops: CDR1 SEHNR, CDR2 FQNEAQ (reference sequence). V lost 5 bases to trimming and J lost 0 bases, with 11 bases between them. CDR3 amino acids: CASSLQGFSYEQYF. For the CDR3, the DNA is TGTGCCAGCAGCCTACAGGGATTCTCCTACGAGCAGTACTTC.

The chain recombines TRBV5-6 with TRBJ2-5; tentative D call: TRBD2 (5 bases). Germline V gives CDR1 SGHDT, CDR2 YYEEEE. V was shortened by 2 bases and J by 3 bases, with 8 bases between the two germline ends. This CDR3 contains 13 residues. CDR3 loop: CASSFAREETQYF. The CDR3 DNA is TGTGCCAGCAGCTTCGCGAGGGAAGAGACCCAGTACTTC.

The chain combines TRBV6-5 with TRBJ1-1, with D maybe TRBD1 (6 bases). CDR1 and CDR2 (germline): MNHEY, SVGAGI. V gave up 5 bases and J gave up 4 bases, with 17 bases separating them. This CDR3 spans 15 amino acids. The CDR3 nucleotides are TGTGCCAGCAGTACACCGGACAGTGCCGGCACTGAAGCTTTCTTT. Translation: CASSTPDSAGTEAFF.

The V gene is TRBV28, the J gene TRBJ2-7; D is unresolved. CDR3 size: 13 residues. Trimming took off 1 base at V and 0 bases at J, with 4 bases between the two ends. CDR1 is MDHEN, CDR2 SYDVKM, per germline. The CDR3 DNA is TGTGCCAGCAGTTTATACGGCTCCTACGAGCAGTACTTC. It is translated as CASSLYGSYEQYF.

To note about this clone: Germline and junction disagree at one end, which may indicate a read error. The rearrangement uses TRBV6-4 and TRBJ2-3, with 8 bases that match TRBD2. The germline V gene encodes CDR1 MRHNA and CDR2 SNTAGT. This CDR3 region has 15 residues. CDR3 sequence: CAGSAEAGAADTQYF. The CDR3 coding sequence is TGTGCCGGCAGTGCGGAAGCGGGGGCCGCAGATACGCAGTATTTT.

The chain employs TRBV4-3 and TRBJ2-2, with 7 bases aligning to TRBD1. This CDR3 contains 14 residues. CDR1 LGHNA and CDR2 YSLEER come from the germline V gene. V shed 6 bases and J 4 bases; nucleotides not matched to a gene: 5. The CDR3 reads CASRVGQSTGELFF. CDR3 sequence (DNA): TGCGCCAGCAGAGTGGGACAGAGCACCGGGGAGCTGTTTTTT.

V gene TRBV6-5 combines with J gene TRBJ2-7, with D tentatively TRBD1 (6 bases). The V gene's germline CDR1 is MNHEY and CDR2 SVGAGI. This CDR3 spans 14 amino acids. Trimming shortened V by 4 bases and J by 2 bases, and 12 bases separated the two germline ends. The CDR3 is CASSSLRTAYEQYF. In nucleotides, the CDR3 is TGTGCCAGCAGTTCTCTCCGGACAGCCTACGAGCAGTACTTC.